Included here is one T cell receptor (beta chain) sequence, with context. The germline CDR1 and CDR2 sequences are MNHEY and SMNVEV (reference sequence). V was pared by 6 bases and J by 4 bases, with 11 bases of the junction left unmatched. The CDR3 extends over 15 amino acids. Methods used by the authors: Quantification of nucleated cells was approximated via reference gene primer amplification. Profiling relied on immunoSEQ multiplex PCR, and the TCRdb table lists in-frame clones only, not all of them. V and J calls and clone size are as listed in that table; D and trimming were resolved from the DNA. The table shows 95,000 to 150,000 clones, with roughly 77% occurring only once. These data come from a study of blood T cell repertoires in COVID-19. Overall study: The United States, Italy and Spain were the sources of the acute and convalescent COVID-19 samples. T cells, B-cell-depleted T cells, or PBMCs supplied cDNA or gDNA.

This chain uses TRBV27 with TRBJ1-1; TRBD1 agrees at 7 bases. The TCR comes from a man aged 55 to 70 with active or convalescent COVID-19. Material for sequencing was peripheral blood. The CDR3 coding sequence is TGTGCCAGCAGCCCAACGACAGGGAGGCGCACTGAAGCTTTCTTT. Encoded protein: CASSPTTGRRTEAFF.